This TCR beta chain originates from a study of blood T cell repertoires in COVID-19 (TCRdb year 2020). In terms of the full investigation: Samples covering the acute and convalescent phases of COVID-19 were provided by collaborators in the United States, Italy and Spain. The material from the prospective study consisted of cDNA or gDNA derived from T cells, B-cell-depleted T cells, or PBMCs. Subjects who had been exposed to COVID-19, were actively infected with it, or had recovered from it provided the deeply sampled blood TCRbeta repertoires that made up the dataset. The repertoires were released in a freely available public database meant as a resource for research on the immune response to SARS-CoV-2. Samples were obtained from the ongoing ImmuneRACE study (first 160 participants) and from roughly 1,300 subjects provided by 6 global collaborators. Sample metadata almost always included a de-identified subject ID, COVID-19 status, age in years and sex. Where available, HLA class I and class II types were taken from metadata supplied by the sample provider and were not determined by assay-based typing. Study-wide findings and limitations: The amount of clinical and demographic metadata varied by source and participant and was provided uncurated.

Each collaborating institution followed its own protocols to collect whole blood in K2EDTA tubes. For TCRbeta analysis, collaborator samples were shipped as frozen whole blood, as isolated PBMCs, or as DNA extracted from either sample type. In regard to this clone: It lacks a known antigen. Within one base of it there is no much larger clone, and no base qualities were kept.

TCRbeta CDR3 regions were amplified from genomic DNA by means of the immunoSEQ Assay, a bias-controlled multiplex PCR. As for how the authors treated the data: Within the assay, amplification of reference gene primers was used to estimate how many nucleated cells each sample contained. Sequence reads were collapsed and filtered to measure the absolute abundance of every unique TCRbeta CDR3 rearrangement. For each sample, productive Simpson clonality was calculated as the square root of Simpson's diversity index across productive rearrangements. What TCRdb holds here is the immuneACCESS table cut down to in-frame rearrangements. Part of the clones is not present; checked against another copy, under half of the missing clones reflect an unresolved V gene, and the others are unexplained. V, J and clone size are taken as reported in that table, and D and trimming were inferred from the DNA itself. This sample gives about 120,000 clones in total; approximately 87% of them show up just once. The ten largest clones take up more than 2% of the sample.

CDR1 and CDR2, looked up from the germline V gene, are MNHEY and SVGAGI. V and J lose 5 bases and 6 bases, and a span of 16 bases separates them. The CDR3 numbers 14 residues from cysteine through phenylalanine. Only the CDR3 portion is preserved as DNA: 42 bases, with reading frame beginning at the first base. The material sequenced was peripheral blood. The source is a woman aged 50 to 60 with acute or convalescent COVID-19. The rearrangement combines TRBV6-5 with TRBJ1-2; TRBD1 is a possible D gene, resting on 6 matching bases. CDR3 protein: CASSPLGHQDGYTF. The sequenced DNA is TGTGCCAGCAGTCCCTTGGGACATCAGGATGGCTACACCTTC.